This TCR beta chain comes out of a study of T cell responses to AZD1222 COVID-19 vaccine. A remark on this clone: What it recognizes is unknown.

V was shortened by 4 bases and J by 8 bases, with 17 bases between the two germline ends. The CDR3 loop spans 15 amino acids. CDR1 MNHEY and CDR2 SVGAGI come from the germline V gene. Data came from immunoSEQ multiplex PCR; TCRdb stores just in-frame clones and leaves some out. The repertoire includes approximately 73,000 clones, 82% of them detected once, and 2.5% to 3% sits in the top ten. Study-wide results and caveats: Scientists sampled the repertoires only once the peak T cell response had passed. Donors, mostly white British, included more females; clonal diversity was possibly underestimated. Nearly half of unique spike-specific TCRs reportedly avoided B.1.351 and B.1.1.7 mutated regions.

Sequences were derived from peripheral blood, sampled on day 0 of AZD1222 vaccination. This TCR was recovered from an adult in good health. The V call is TRBV6-5, the J call TRBJ1-4; D not certain. The CDR3 region has the DNA TGTGCCAGCAGTTTATCTCTGGGAGGGAGGGAAAAACTGTTTTTT. Residues: CASSLSLGGREKLFF.